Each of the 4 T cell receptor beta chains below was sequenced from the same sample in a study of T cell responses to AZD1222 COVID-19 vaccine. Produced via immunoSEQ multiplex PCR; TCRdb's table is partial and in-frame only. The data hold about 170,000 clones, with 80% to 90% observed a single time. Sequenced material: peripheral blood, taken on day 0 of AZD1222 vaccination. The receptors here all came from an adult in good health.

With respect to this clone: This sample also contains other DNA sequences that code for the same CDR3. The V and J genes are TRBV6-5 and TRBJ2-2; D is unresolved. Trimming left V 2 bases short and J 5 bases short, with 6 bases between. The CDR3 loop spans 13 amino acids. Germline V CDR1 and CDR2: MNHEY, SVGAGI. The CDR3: CASSYPGTGELFF. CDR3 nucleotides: TGTGCCAGCAGTTACCCTGGTACCGGGGAGCTGTTTTTT.

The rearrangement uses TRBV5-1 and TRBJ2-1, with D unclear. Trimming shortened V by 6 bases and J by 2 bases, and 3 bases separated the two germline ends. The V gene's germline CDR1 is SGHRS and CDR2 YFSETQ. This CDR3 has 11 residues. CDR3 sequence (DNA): TGCGCCAGCAAGACCTACAATGAGCAGTTCTTC. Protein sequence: CASKTYNEQFF.

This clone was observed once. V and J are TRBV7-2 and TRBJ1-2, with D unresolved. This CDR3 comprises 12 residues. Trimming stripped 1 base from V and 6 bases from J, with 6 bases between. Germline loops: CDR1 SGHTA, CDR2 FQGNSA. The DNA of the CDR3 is TGTGCCAGCAGCTTAGACTTAGATGGCTACACCTTC. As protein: CASSLDLDGYTF.

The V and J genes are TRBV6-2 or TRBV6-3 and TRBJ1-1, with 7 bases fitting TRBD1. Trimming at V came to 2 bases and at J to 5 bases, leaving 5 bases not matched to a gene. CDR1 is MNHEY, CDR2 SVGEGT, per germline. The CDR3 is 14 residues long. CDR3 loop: CASSYGGGWTEAFF. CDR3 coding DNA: TGTGCCAGCAGTTACGGAGGGGGCTGGACTGAAGCTTTCTTT.